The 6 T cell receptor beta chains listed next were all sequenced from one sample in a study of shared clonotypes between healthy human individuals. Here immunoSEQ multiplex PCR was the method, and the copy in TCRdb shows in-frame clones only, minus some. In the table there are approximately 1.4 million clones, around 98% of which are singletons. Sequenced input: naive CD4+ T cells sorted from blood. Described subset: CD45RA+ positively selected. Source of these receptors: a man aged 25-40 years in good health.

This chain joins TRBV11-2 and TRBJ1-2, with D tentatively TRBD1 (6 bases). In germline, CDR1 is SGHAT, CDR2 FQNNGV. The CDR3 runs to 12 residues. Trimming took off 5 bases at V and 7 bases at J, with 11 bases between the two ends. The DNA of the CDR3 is TGTGCCAGCAGCACGAACAGGGTTGGCTACACCTTC. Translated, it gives CASSTNRVGYTF. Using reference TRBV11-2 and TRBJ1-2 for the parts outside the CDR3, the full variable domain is EAGVAQSPRYKIIEKRQSVAFWCNPISGHATLYWYQQILGQGPKLLIQFQNNGVVDDSQLPKDRFSAERLKGVDSTLKIQPAKLEDSAVYLCASSTNRVGYTFGSGTRLTVV.

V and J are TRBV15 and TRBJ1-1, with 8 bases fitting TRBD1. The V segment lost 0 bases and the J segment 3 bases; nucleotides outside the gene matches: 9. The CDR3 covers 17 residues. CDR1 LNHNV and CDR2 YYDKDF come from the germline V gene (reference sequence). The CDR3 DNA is TGTGCCACCAGCAGAGATTTAGGCAGGGGGCTTCACACTGAAGCTTTCTTT. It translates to CATSRDLGRGLHTEAFF.

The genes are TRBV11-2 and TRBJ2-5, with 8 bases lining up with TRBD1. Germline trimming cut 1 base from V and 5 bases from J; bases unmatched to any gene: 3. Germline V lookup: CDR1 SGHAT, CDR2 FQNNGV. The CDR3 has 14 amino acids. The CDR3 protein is CASSLGWTGETQYF. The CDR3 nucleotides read TGTGCCAGCAGCTTAGGTTGGACAGGGGAGACCCAGTACTTC.

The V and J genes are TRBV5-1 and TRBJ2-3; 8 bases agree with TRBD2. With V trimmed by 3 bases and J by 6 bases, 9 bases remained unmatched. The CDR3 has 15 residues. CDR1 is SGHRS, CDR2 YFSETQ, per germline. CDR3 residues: CASSSGLGGWDTQYF. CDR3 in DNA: TGCGCCAGCAGCTCGGGACTAGGAGGGTGGGATACGCAGTATTTT.

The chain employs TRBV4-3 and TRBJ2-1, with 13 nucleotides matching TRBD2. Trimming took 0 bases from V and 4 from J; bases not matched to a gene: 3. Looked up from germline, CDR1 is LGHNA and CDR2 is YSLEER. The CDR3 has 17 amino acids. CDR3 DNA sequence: TGCGCCAGCAGCCAAGAAGAGGGACTAGCGGGATACAATGAGCAGTTCTTC. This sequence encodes CASSQEEGLAGYNEQFF.

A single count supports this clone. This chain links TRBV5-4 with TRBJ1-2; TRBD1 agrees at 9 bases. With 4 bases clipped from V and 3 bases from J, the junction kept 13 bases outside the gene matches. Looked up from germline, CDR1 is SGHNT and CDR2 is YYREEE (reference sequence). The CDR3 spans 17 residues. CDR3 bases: TGTGCCAGCAGCCCCGCGTCAGGGGACAGGGCGGACTATGGCTACACCTTC. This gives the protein CASSPASGDRADYGYTF.